The present entry profiles one T cell receptor beta chain with its context. With 3 bases removed from V and 0 bases from J, the gap between germline ends came to 11 bases. The germline CDR1 and CDR2 sequences are MDHEN and SYDVKM. The CDR3 is 15 amino acids. This entry is derived from a study of cytomegalovirus exposure and HLA in healthy donors. The PCR used 60 Vbeta and 13 Jbeta primers. The table came from immunoSEQ multiplex PCR; TCRdb's copy has only in-frame clones and leaves some out. The sample's table shows around 97,000 clones. Regarding donors, all were healthy bone marrow donors. The rearrangement links TRBV28 to TRBJ1-1; perhaps TRBD1 as D (6 bases). The clonotype originates from a man between 35 and 55 years old in good health and CMV-seronegative. Sample: PBMCs. This CDR3 reads CASSFYGQMNTEAFF. As DNA, the CDR3 is TGTGCCAGCAGTTTTTACGGACAGATGAACACTGAAGCTTTCTTT.